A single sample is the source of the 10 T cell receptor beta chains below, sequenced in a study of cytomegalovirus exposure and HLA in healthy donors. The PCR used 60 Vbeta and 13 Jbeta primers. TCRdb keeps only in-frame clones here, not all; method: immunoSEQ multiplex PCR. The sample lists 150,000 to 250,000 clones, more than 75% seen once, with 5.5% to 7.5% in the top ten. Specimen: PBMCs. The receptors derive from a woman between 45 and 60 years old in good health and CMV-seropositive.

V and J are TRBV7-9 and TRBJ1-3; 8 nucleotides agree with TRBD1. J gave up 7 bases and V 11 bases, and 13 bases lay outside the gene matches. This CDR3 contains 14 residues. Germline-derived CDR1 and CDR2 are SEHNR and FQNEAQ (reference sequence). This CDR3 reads CAAATDRDLNTIYF. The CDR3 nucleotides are TGTGCCGCCGCCACGGACAGGGACTTGAACACCATATATTTT.

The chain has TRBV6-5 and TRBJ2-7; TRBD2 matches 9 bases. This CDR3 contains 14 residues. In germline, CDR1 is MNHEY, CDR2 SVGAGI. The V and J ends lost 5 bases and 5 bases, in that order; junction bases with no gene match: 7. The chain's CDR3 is CASSRGRAWDEQYF. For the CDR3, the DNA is TGTGCCAGCAGTCGCGGGAGGGCCTGGGACGAGCAGTACTTC.

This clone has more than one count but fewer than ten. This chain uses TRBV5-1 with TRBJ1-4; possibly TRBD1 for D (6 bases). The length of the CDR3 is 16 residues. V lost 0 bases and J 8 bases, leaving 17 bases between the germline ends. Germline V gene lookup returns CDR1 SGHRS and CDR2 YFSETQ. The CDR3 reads CASSLAHGGAIEKLFF. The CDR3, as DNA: TGCGCCAGCAGCTTGGCCCACGGGGGGGCGATCGAAAAACTGTTTTTT. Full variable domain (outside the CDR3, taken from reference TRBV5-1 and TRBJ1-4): KAGVTQTPRYLIKTRGQQVTLSCSPISGHRSVSWYQQTPGQGLQFLFEYFSETQRNKGNFPGRFSGRQFSNSRSEMNVSTLELGDSALYLCASSLAHGGAIEKLFFGSGTQLSVL.

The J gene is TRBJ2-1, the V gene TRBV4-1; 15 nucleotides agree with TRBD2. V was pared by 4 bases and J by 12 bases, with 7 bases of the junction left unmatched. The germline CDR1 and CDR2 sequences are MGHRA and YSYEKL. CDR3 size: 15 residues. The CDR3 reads CASSPGLAGGDGQFF. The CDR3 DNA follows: TGCGCCAGCAGCCCGGGACTAGCGGGGGGCGATGGGCAGTTCTTC.

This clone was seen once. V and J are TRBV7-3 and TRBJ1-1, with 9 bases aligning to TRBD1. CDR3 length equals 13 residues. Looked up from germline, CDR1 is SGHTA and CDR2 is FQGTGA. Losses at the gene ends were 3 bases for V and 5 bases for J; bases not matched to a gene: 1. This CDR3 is CASSFGTGTEAFF. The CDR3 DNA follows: TGTGCCAGCAGCTTCGGGACAGGGACTGAAGCTTTCTTT. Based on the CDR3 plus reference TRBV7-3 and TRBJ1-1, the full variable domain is GAGVSQTPSNKVTEKGKYVELRCDPISGHTALYWYRQSLGQGPEFLIYFQGTGAADDSGLPNDRFFAVRPEGSVSTLKIQRTERGDSAVYLCASSFGTGTEAFFGQGTRLTVV.

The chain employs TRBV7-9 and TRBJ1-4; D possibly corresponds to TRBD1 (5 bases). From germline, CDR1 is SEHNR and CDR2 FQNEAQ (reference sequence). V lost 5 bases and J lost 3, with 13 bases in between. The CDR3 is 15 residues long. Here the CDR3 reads CASSPGIRSNEKLFF. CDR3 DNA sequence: TGTGCCAGCAGCCCAGGGATACGGTCTAATGAAAAACTGTTTTTT.

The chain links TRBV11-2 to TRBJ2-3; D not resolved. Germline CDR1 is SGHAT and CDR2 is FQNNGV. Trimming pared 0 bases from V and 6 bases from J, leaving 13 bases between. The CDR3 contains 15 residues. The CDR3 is CASSLDRLFSDTQYF. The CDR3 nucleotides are TGTGCCAGCAGCTTAGACAGATTGTTTTCTGATACGCAGTATTTT.

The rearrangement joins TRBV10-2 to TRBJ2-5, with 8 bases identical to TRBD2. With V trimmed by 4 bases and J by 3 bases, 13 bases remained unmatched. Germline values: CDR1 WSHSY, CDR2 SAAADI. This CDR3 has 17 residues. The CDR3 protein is CASSGSIFSGMKETQYF. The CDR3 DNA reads TGCGCCAGCAGTGGGTCAATTTTTAGCGGGATGAAAGAGACCCAGTACTTC.

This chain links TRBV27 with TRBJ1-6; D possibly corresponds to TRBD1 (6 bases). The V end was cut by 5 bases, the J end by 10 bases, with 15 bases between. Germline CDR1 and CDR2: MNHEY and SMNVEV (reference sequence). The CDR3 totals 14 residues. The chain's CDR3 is CASSDRTPYSPLHF. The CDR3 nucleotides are TGTGCCAGCAGTGACAGGACCCCGTACTCACCCCTCCACTTT.

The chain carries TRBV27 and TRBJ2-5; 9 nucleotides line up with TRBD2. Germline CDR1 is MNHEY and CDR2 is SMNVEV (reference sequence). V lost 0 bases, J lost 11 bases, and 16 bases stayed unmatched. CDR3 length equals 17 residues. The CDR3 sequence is CASSLSGVAGGPREQYF. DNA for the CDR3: TGTGCCAGCAGTTTATCGGGAGTGGCGGGAGGGCCGCGGGAGCAGTACTTC.